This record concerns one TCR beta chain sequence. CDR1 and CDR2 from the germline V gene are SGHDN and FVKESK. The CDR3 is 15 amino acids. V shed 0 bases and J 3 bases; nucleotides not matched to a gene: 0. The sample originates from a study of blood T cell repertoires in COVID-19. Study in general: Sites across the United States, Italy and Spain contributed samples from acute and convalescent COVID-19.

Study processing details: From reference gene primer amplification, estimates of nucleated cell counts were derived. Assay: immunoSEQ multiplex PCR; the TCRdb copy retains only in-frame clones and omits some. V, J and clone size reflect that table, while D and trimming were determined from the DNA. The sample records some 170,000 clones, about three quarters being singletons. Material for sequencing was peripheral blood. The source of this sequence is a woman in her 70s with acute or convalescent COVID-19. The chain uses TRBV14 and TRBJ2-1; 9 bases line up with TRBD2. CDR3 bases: TGTGCCAGCAGCCAAGAACTAGCGGGCTACAATGAGCAGTTCTTC. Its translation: CASSQELAGYNEQFF.